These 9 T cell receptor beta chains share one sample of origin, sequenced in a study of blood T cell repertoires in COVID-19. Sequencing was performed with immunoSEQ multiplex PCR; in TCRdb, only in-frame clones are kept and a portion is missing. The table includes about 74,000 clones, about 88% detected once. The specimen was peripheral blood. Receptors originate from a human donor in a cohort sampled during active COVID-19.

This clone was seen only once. The CDR3 region is CASMTGTGLHEQYF. The CDR3, as DNA: TGTGCCAGCATGACCGGGACAGGGCTTCACGAGCAGTACTTC. J is TRBJ2-7 and V is TRBV6-5; TRBD1 matches at 9 bases. CDR3 size: 14 residues. V gave up 7 bases and J gave up 5 bases; unmatched junction bases: 9. The germline CDR1 and CDR2 sequences are MNHEY and SVGAGI.

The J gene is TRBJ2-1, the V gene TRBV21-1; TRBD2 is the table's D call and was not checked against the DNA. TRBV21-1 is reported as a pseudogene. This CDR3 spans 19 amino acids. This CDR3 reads CASSNDGEGGPSFYNEQFF. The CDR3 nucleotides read TGTGCCAGCAGCAATGATGGGGAGGGAGGGCCAAGCTTCTACAATGAGCAGTTCTTC.

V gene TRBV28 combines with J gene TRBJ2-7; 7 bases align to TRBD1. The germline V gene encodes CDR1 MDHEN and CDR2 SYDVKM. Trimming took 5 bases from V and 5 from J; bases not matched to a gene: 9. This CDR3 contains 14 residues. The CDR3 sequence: CASSLRGRNDEQYF. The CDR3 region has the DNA TGTGCCAGCAGTCTAAGGGGGCGCAACGACGAGCAGTACTTC.

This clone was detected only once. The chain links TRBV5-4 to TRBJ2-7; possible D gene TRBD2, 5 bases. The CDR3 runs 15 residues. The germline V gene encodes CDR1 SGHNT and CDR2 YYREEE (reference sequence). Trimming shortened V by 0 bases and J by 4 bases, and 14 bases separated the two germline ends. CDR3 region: CASSLGSSRAYEQYF. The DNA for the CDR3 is TGTGCCAGCAGCTTGGGGTCTAGCCGGGCGTACGAGCAGTACTTC. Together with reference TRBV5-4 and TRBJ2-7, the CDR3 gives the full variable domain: ETGVTQSPTHLIKTRGQQVTLRCSSQSGHNTVSWYQQALGQGPQFIFQYYREEENGRGNFPPRFSGLQFPNYSSELNVNALELDDSALYLCASSLGSSRAYEQYFGPGTRLTVT.

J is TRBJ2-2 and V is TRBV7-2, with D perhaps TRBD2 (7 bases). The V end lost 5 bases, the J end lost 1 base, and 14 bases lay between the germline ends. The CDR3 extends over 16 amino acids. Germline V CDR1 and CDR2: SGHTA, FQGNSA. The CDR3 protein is CASSPRGGVNTGELFF. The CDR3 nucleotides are TGTGCCAGCAGCCCGAGGGGGGGCGTGAACACCGGGGAGCTGTTTTTT. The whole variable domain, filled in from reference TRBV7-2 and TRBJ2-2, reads GAGVSQSPSNKVTEKGKDVELRCDPISGHTALYWYRQSLGQGLEFLIYFQGNSAPDKSGLPSDRFSAERTGGSVSTLTIQRTQQEDSAVYLCASSPRGGVNTGELFFGEGSRLTVL.

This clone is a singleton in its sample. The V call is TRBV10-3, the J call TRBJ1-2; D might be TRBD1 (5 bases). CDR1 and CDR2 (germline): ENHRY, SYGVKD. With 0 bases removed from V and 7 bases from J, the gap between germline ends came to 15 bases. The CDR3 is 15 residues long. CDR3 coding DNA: TGTGCCATCAGTGAGTCGAGTAGGGGCCGGGTTGGCTACACCTTC. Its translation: CAISESSRGRVGYTF.

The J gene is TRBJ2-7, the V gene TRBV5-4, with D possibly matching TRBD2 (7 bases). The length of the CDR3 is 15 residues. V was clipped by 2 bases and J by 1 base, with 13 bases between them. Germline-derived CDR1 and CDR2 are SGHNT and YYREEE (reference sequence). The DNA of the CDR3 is TGTGCCAGCAGCTTTATCGGGGGGCCTTCCTACGAGCAGTACTTC. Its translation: CASSFIGGPSYEQYF.

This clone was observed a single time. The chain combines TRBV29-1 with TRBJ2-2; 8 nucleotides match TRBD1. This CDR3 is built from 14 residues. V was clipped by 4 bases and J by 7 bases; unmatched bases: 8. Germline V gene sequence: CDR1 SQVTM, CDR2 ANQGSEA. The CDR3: CSVATGVQGGELFF. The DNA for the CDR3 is TGCAGCGTTGCGACAGGGGTCCAGGGCGGGGAGCTGTTTTTT.

Written as DNA, the CDR3 is TGTGCCTGGATTTCAGGGGCCGAAGTGGAAGGCTACACCTTC. This translates into CAWISGAEVEGYTF. The V and J genes are TRBV30 and TRBJ1-2; perhaps TRBD1 as D (6 bases). The CDR3 consists of 14 residues. The germline V gene encodes CDR1 GTSNPN and CDR2 SVGIG (reference sequence). Trimming cost V 4 bases and J 8 bases, with 20 bases left between them.